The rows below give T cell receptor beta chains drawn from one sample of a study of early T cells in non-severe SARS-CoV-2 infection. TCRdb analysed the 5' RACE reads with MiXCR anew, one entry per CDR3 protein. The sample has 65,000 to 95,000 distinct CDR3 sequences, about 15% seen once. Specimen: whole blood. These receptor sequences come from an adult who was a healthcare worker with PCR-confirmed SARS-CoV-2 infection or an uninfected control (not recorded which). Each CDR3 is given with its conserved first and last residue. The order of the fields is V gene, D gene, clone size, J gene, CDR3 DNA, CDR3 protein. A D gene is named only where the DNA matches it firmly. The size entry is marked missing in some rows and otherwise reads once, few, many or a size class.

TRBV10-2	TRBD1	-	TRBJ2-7	TGCGCCAGCACTACGTACCGGGACAGGAGCTCCTACGAGCAGTACTTC	CASTTYRDRSSYEQYF
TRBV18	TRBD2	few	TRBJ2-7	TGTGCCAGCTCACCACCGAGTCTCGCGGGAGGTTATTACGAGCAGTACTTC	CASSPPSLAGGYYEQYF
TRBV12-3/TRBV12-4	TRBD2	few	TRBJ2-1	TGTGCCAGCAGTTTAGATGAGGGGACTAGCGGTATGGCGGTAGTGTTCGCCTACAATGAGCAGTTCTTC	CASSLDEGTSGMAVVFAYNEQFF
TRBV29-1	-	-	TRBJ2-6	TGCAGCGTTGAATCCAACTCTGGGGCCAACGTCCTGACTTTC	CSVESNSGANVLTF
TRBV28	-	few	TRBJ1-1	TGTGCCAGCAGTCCGGGAGCTTTCTTT	CASSPGAFF
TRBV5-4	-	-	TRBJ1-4	TGTGCCAGCAGCTTAGAACCGGGGAGGGATGAAAAACTGTTTTTT	CASSLEPGRDEKLFF
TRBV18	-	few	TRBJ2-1	TGTGCCAGCTCACCATCTACCTACAATGAGCAGTTCTTC	CASSPSTYNEQFF
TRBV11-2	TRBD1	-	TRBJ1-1	TGTGCCAGCAGCTCTTACAGGGGATTGCACACTGAAGCTTTCTTT	CASSSYRGLHTEAFF
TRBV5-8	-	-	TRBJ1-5	TGTGCCAGCAGCTTGATTTCGGGGTATAGCAATCAGCCCCAGCATTTT	CASSLISGYSNQPQHF
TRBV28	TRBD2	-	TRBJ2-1	TGTGCCAGCATCCAAGGGACTAGCGGGAGTAATGAGCAGTTCTTC	CASIQGTSGSNEQFF
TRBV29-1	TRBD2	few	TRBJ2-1	TGCAGCGTAAGAGCGGGGGGCGGCAATGAGCAGTTCTTC	CSVRAGGGNEQFF
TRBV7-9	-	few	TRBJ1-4	TGTGCCAGCTCAACCTGGGGGCGCAAGGTAGACGATGAAAAACTGTTTTTT	CASSTWGRKVDDEKLFF
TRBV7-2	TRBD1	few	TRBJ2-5	TGTGCCAGCAGCTTAACCAGGGGGGAGACCCAGTACTTC	CASSLTRGETQYF
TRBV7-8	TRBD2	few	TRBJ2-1	TGTGCCAGCAGCTTAGATAGCGGGAGGCCCTACAATGAGCAGTTCTTC	CASSLDSGRPYNEQFF
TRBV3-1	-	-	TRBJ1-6	TGTGCCAGCAGCCCCGGGCTTGGCTTACCCCTCCACTTT	CASSPGLGLPLHF
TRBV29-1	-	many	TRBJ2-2	TGCAGCGCAGTTCTATCGGGAGTAAACACCGGGGAGCTGTTTTTT	CSAVLSGVNTGELFF
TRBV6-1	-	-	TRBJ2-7	TGTGCCAGCAGTGAACCCCCACATCCCCTCTACGAGCAGTACTTC	CASSEPPHPLYEQYF
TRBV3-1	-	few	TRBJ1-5	TGTGCCAGCAGCCCGGACTCAGGGGTAGGCAATCAGCCCCAGCATTTT	CASSPDSGVGNQPQHF
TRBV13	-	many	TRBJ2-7	TGTGCCAGCAGTTCCCGGACTACACTCTACGAGCAGTACTTC	CASSSRTTLYEQYF
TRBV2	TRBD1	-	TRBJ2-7	TGTGCCAGCAATCGGGACAGGGCCTACGAGCAGTACTTC	CASNRDRAYEQYF
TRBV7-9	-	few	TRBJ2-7	TGTGCCAGCAGTATCAGGGGATACGAGCAGTACTTC	CASSIRGYEQYF
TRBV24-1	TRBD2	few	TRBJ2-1	TGTGCCACCAGTGATCCGCCCGGACTAGCGGGAGGGAACAATGAGCAGTTCTTC	CATSDPPGLAGGNNEQFF
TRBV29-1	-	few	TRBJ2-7	TGCAGCGTTGGGGACTCCTACGAGCAGTACTTC	CSVGDSYEQYF
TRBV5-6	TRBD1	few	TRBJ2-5	TGTGCCAGCAGCTCGACAGGGAGAGAGACCCAGTACTTC	CASSSTGRETQYF
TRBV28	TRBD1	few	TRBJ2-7	TGTGCCAGCAGTTCGACAGGGTCGGACTACGAGCAGTACTTC	CASSSTGSDYEQYF
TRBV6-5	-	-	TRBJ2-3	TGTGCCAGCAGTAGGGGGAGAAACACAGATACGCAGTATTTT	CASSRGRNTDTQYF
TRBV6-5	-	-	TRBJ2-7	TGTGCCAGCAGTTCCGTAAGGGACCACTCCTACGAGCAGTACTTC	CASSSVRDHSYEQYF
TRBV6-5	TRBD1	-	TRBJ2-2	TGTGCCAGCAGCCGTTCGGCGGGGACAGGGGTCACCGGGGAGCTGTTTTTT	CASSRSAGTGVTGELFF
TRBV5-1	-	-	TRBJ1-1	TGCGCCAGCAGCAACGGGCTGAACACTGAAGCTTTCTTT	CASSNGLNTEAFF
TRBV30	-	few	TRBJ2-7	TGTGCCTGGAGTACAACGGGTTCATACGAGCAGTACTTC	CAWSTTGSYEQYF
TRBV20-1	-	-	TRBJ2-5	TGCAGTGCTAGAGATGGGGCAGGTCAGGAGACCCAGTACTTC	CSARDGAGQETQYF
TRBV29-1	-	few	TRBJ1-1	TGCAGCGCACCTGGACAATGGAACACTGAAGCTTTCTTT	CSAPGQWNTEAFF
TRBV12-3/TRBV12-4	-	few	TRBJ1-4	TGTGCCAGCAGACCCTCCGGGACCCCTAATGAAAAACTGTTTTTT	CASRPSGTPNEKLFF
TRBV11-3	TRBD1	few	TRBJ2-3	TGTGCCAGCAGCTTAGATCGCAGGGGGCGGATGGCAGATACGCAGTATTTT	CASSLDRRGRMADTQYF
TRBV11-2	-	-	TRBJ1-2	TGTGCCAGCAGCTTAGATTTCGCCGGCAGTATGGGCTACACCTTC	CASSLDFAGSMGYTF
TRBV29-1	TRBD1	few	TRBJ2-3	TGCAGCGTTGTCCGGAGACAGGGGTCCACAGATACGCAGTATTTT	CSVVRRQGSTDTQYF
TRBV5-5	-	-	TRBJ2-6	TGTGCCAGCAGCTGGAGGGTGGACACTGGGGCCAACGTCCTGACTTTC	CASSWRVDTGANVLTF
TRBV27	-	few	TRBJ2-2	TGTGCCAGCAGTTTACAGGCGGTACCCCCTAATGGGGAGCTGTTTTTT	CASSLQAVPPNGELFF
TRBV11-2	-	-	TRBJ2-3	TGTGCCAGCAGCCCTCATTCAGGCGGGATCATCACAGATACGCAGTATTTT	CASSPHSGGIITDTQYF
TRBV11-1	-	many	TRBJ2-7	TGTGCCAGCAGCGATATGACCAGCTCCTACGAGCAGTACTTC	CASSDMTSSYEQYF
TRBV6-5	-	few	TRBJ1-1	TGTGCCAGCAGTTACGTCAATCGGAACACTGAAGCTTTCTTT	CASSYVNRNTEAFF
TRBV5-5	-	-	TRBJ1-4	TGTGCCAGCAGCTTGATGACAGGAGGGAATGAAAAACTGTTTTTT	CASSLMTGGNEKLFF
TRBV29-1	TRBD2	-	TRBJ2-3	TGCAGCGTTTCGGTAACTAGCGATAGCACAGATACGCAGTATTTT	CSVSVTSDSTDTQYF
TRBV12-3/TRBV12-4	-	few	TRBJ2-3	TGTGCCAGCAGGAGGGGTACTAGCACAGATACGCAGTATTTT	CASRRGTSTDTQYF
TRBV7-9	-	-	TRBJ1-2	TGTGCCAGCAGCTTAGCGAGGGGGGGCCCGACGGGACGGAACTATGGCTACACCTTC	CASSLARGGPTGRNYGYTF
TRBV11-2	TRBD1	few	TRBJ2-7	TGTGCCAGCAGCTCTAAGGGACAGGGGTGGTACGAGCAGTACTTC	CASSSKGQGWYEQYF
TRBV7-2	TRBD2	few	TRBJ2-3	TGTGCCAGCAGCTTGGAGCCGACTAGCGGGAGATGGAGTAAGGACACAGATACGCAGTATTTT	CASSLEPTSGRWSKDTDTQYF
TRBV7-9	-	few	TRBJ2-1	TGTGCCAGCCCTAGCAGCGGACATAATGAGCAGTTCTTC	CASPSSGHNEQFF
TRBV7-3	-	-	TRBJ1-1	TGTGCCAGCAGCGTGGGGGGCTCCGCCGAAGCTTTCTTT	CASSVGGSAEAFF
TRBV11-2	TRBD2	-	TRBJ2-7	TGTGCCAGCGACAACCGGGGACTAGCGAATTCCTACGAGCAGTACTTC	CASDNRGLANSYEQYF
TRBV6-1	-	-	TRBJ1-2	TGTGCCAGCAGTGAATCTAATGCAGCGCCCTATGGCTACACCTTC	CASSESNAAPYGYTF
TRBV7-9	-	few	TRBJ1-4	TGTGCCAGCAGCAAGACACAAGGGGCTGAAAAACTGTTTTTT	CASSKTQGAEKLFF
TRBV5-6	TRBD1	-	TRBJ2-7	TGTGCCAGCAGCTTGATAGGACAGGCGGCCTACGAGCAGTACTTC	CASSLIGQAAYEQYF
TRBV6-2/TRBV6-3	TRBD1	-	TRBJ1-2	TGTGCCAGCAGTACCGGACAGGGGGCTAACTATGGCTACACCTTC	CASSTGQGANYGYTF
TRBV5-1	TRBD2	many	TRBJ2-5	TGCGCCAGCAGCACGGGACTAGCGGGAGGAGAAGAGACCCAGTACTTC	CASSTGLAGGEETQYF